These T cell receptor beta chains were read from a single sample in a study of control samples from healthy donors and cancer patients. Some clones are missing from TCRdb's copy, which holds only in-frame ones; the method was immunoSEQ multiplex PCR. The sample shows some 130,000 clones, about 92% of them seen only once. Source material: PBMCs. The receptor set was obtained from a man aged 45-65 years with head and neck cancer. Both conserved end residues are part of each CDR3. Each record gives: clone size, CDR3 length, V gene, J gene, D gene, CDR3 protein, CDR3 DNA. A D gene is named only where the DNA matches it firmly. The size entry is marked missing in some rows and otherwise reads once, few, many or a size class.

clone_size: -
cdr3_length: 15
v_call: TRBV5-1
j_call: TRBJ1-1
d_call: TRBD1
cdr3_aa: CASSPTGQPNTEAFF
cdr3_nt: TGCGCCAGCAGCCCTACGGGACAGCCGAACACTGAAGCTTTCTTT

clone_size: -
cdr3_length: 14
v_call: TRBV27
j_call: TRBJ1-2
d_call: -
cdr3_aa: CASRLGNGLYGYTF
cdr3_nt: TGTGCCAGCCGCTTGGGGAACGGCCTCTATGGCTACACCTTC

clone_size: -
cdr3_length: 13
v_call: TRBV12-3/TRBV12-4
j_call: TRBJ1-1
d_call: TRBD1
cdr3_aa: CASSWTGNTEAFF
cdr3_nt: TGTGCCAGCAGTTGGACAGGGAACACTGAAGCTTTCTTT

clone_size: -
cdr3_length: 14
v_call: TRBV7-2
j_call: TRBJ2-1
d_call: -
cdr3_aa: CASSPQSSYNEQFF
cdr3_nt: TGTGCCAGCAGCCCCCAGAGCTCCTACAATGAGCAGTTCTTC

clone_size: -
cdr3_length: 15
v_call: TRBV7-9
j_call: TRBJ1-1
d_call: -
cdr3_aa: CASSPTSSGRGGVFF
cdr3_nt: TGTGCCAGCAGTCCGACAAGCTCAGGGCGGGGAGGCGTTTTCTTT

clone_size: -
cdr3_length: 14
v_call: TRBV2
j_call: TRBJ2-7
d_call: -
cdr3_aa: CATSRPLRTYEQYF
cdr3_nt: TGTGCCACCAGTCGCCCCCTCCGCACCTACGAGCAGTACTTC

clone_size: -
cdr3_length: 15
v_call: TRBV19
j_call: TRBJ2-6
d_call: -
cdr3_aa: CASSLGGTPTNVLTF
cdr3_nt: TGTGCCAGTAGCTTGGGAGGTACACCAACCAACGTCCTGACTTTC

clone_size: -
cdr3_length: 13
v_call: TRBV7-2
j_call: TRBJ2-7
d_call: -
cdr3_aa: CASSSRVSGEQYF
cdr3_nt: TGTGCCAGCAGCTCCCGGGTATCCGGCGAGCAGTACTTC

clone_size: -
cdr3_length: 12
v_call: TRBV5-1
j_call: TRBJ1-1
d_call: -
cdr3_aa: CASSLVNTEAFF
cdr3_nt: TGCGCCAGCAGCTTGGTAAACACTGAAGCTTTCTTT

clone_size: -
cdr3_length: 16
v_call: TRBV2
j_call: TRBJ1-5
d_call: -
cdr3_aa: CASSEAALYSNQPQHF
cdr3_nt: TGTGCCAGCAGTGAAGCTGCACTTTATAGCAATCAGCCCCAGCATTTT

clone_size: -
cdr3_length: 18
v_call: TRBV10-3
j_call: TRBJ2-1
d_call: TRBD2
cdr3_aa: CAISDYGRAGGLPNEQFF
cdr3_nt: TGTGCCATCAGTGATTATGGTCGAGCGGGGGGGCTTCCCAATGAGCAGTTCTTC

clone_size: -
cdr3_length: 15
v_call: TRBV6-5
j_call: TRBJ1-6
d_call: -
cdr3_aa: CASSSTGTHNSPLHF
cdr3_nt: TGTGCCAGCAGTTCAACTGGGACACATAATTCACCCCTCCACTTT

clone_size: -
cdr3_length: 13
v_call: TRBV3-1/TRBV3-2
j_call: TRBJ1-2
d_call: -
cdr3_aa: CASSQDRDHGYTF
cdr3_nt: TGTGCCAGCAGCCAAGACAGGGACCATGGCTACACCTTC

clone_size: once
cdr3_length: 14
v_call: TRBV18
j_call: TRBJ2-7
d_call: -
cdr3_aa: CASSRGGGAYEQYF
cdr3_nt: TGTGCCAGCTCCAGGGGAGGGGGAGCCTACGAGCAGTACTTC

clone_size: -
cdr3_length: 15
v_call: TRBV10-3
j_call: TRBJ2-2
d_call: -
cdr3_aa: CAIRPGRGNTGELFF
cdr3_nt: TGTGCCATCAGACCGGGACGGGGAAACACCGGGGAGCTGTTTTTT

clone_size: -
cdr3_length: 14
v_call: TRBV24-1
j_call: TRBJ2-7
d_call: -
cdr3_aa: CATSESTGSYEQYF
cdr3_nt: TGTGCCACCAGTGAATCGACAGGTTCCTACGAGCAGTACTTC

clone_size: -
cdr3_length: 17
v_call: TRBV6-6
j_call: TRBJ1-1
d_call: -
cdr3_aa: CASSQFRVIPRNTEAFF
cdr3_nt: TGTGCCAGCAGTCAGTTCAGGGTTATCCCAAGGAACACTGAAGCTTTCTTT

clone_size: once
cdr3_length: 12
v_call: TRBV5-1
j_call: TRBJ2-7
d_call: -
cdr3_aa: CASSPGQYEQYF
cdr3_nt: TGCGCCAGCAGCCCTGGACAGTACGAGCAGTACTTC

clone_size: -
cdr3_length: 17
v_call: TRBV28
j_call: TRBJ2-7
d_call: -
cdr3_aa: CATKIPRGGRGTGEQYF
cdr3_nt: TGTGCCACCAAAATCCCCAGGGGAGGCAGGGGGACGGGCGAGCAGTACTTC

clone_size: -
cdr3_length: 12
v_call: TRBV11-3
j_call: TRBJ2-2
d_call: -
cdr3_aa: CASSLALGELFF
cdr3_nt: TGTGCCAGCAGCTTAGCATTGGGGGAGCTGTTTTTT

clone_size: -
cdr3_length: 12
v_call: TRBV29-1
j_call: TRBJ2-7
d_call: -
cdr3_aa: CSATIATYEQYF
cdr3_nt: TGCAGCGCTACTATTGCAACCTACGAGCAGTACTTC

clone_size: few
cdr3_length: 13
v_call: TRBV9
j_call: TRBJ1-5
d_call: -
cdr3_aa: CASSVEGAQPQHF
cdr3_nt: TGTGCCAGCAGCGTAGAAGGAGCTCAGCCCCAGCATTTT

clone_size: -
cdr3_length: 12
v_call: TRBV18
j_call: TRBJ2-7
d_call: -
cdr3_aa: CASSPKRDEQYF
cdr3_nt: TGTGCCAGCTCACCAAAGAGGGACGAGCAGTACTTC

clone_size: once
cdr3_length: 13
v_call: TRBV14
j_call: TRBJ2-3
d_call: TRBD1
cdr3_aa: CASSWTGADTQYF
cdr3_nt: TGTGCCAGCAGCTGGACAGGGGCAGATACGCAGTATTTT

clone_size: once
cdr3_length: 15
v_call: TRBV7-8
j_call: TRBJ2-7
d_call: -
cdr3_aa: CASSLRREVSYEQYF
cdr3_nt: TGTGCCAGCAGCCTTAGAAGGGAAGTATCCTACGAGCAGTACTTC

clone_size: -
cdr3_length: 18
v_call: TRBV3-1/TRBV3-2
j_call: TRBJ2-7
d_call: -
cdr3_aa: CASSQSEIGNKRGYEQYF
cdr3_nt: TGTGCCAGCAGCCAATCGGAGATAGGGAACAAGAGGGGCTACGAGCAGTACTTC

clone_size: -
cdr3_length: 16
v_call: TRBV18
j_call: TRBJ1-2
d_call: -
cdr3_aa: CASSPIPNRAENGYTF
cdr3_nt: TGTGCCAGCTCACCAATCCCAAACAGGGCAGAAAATGGCTACACCTTC

clone_size: -
cdr3_length: 13
v_call: TRBV12-3/TRBV12-4
j_call: TRBJ1-1
d_call: -
cdr3_aa: CASSPNPNTEAFF
cdr3_nt: TGTGCCAGCAGCCCAAATCCGAACACTGAAGCTTTCTTT

clone_size: -
cdr3_length: 16
v_call: TRBV4-1
j_call: TRBJ1-4
d_call: TRBD1
cdr3_aa: CASSYLQTGGREKLFF
cdr3_nt: TGCGCCAGCAGCTACCTTCAGACAGGGGGACGTGAAAAACTGTTTTTT

clone_size: -
cdr3_length: 13
v_call: TRBV7-6
j_call: TRBJ1-1
d_call: -
cdr3_aa: CASSLSWNTEAFF
cdr3_nt: TGTGCCAGCAGCTTAAGCTGGAACACTGAAGCTTTCTTT

clone_size: -
cdr3_length: 15
v_call: TRBV7-3
j_call: TRBJ2-5
d_call: TRBD1
cdr3_aa: CASSAWGTDGETQYF
cdr3_nt: TGTGCCAGCAGCGCGTGGGGGACAGACGGGGAGACCCAGTACTTC

clone_size: -
cdr3_length: 14
v_call: TRBV7-6
j_call: TRBJ2-7
d_call: -
cdr3_aa: CASSLYTGTYEQYF
cdr3_nt: TGTGCCAGCAGCTTATACACGGGAACCTACGAGCAGTACTTC

clone_size: once
cdr3_length: 13
v_call: TRBV2
j_call: TRBJ2-7
d_call: -
cdr3_aa: CASIVGEVYEQYF
cdr3_nt: TGTGCCAGCATAGTTGGCGAGGTCTACGAGCAGTACTTC

clone_size: once
cdr3_length: 15
v_call: TRBV4-3
j_call: TRBJ1-4
d_call: -
cdr3_aa: CASSQDFGTNEKLFF
cdr3_nt: TGCGCCAGCAGCCAAGATTTCGGAACTAATGAAAAACTGTTTTTT

clone_size: -
cdr3_length: 14
v_call: TRBV5-1
j_call: TRBJ1-1
d_call: -
cdr3_aa: CASSPGRMNTEAFF
cdr3_nt: TGCGCCAGCAGCCCAGGGAGAATGAACACTGAAGCTTTCTTT

clone_size: once
cdr3_length: 16
v_call: TRBV7-2
j_call: TRBJ2-3
d_call: TRBD1
cdr3_aa: CASSPRTGGIGDTQYF
cdr3_nt: TGTGCCAGCAGCCCTAGGACAGGGGGTATAGGGGATACGCAGTATTTT

clone_size: -
cdr3_length: 15
v_call: TRBV7-9
j_call: TRBJ2-6
d_call: -
cdr3_aa: CASSPYPSGANVLTF
cdr3_nt: TGTGCCAGCAGCCCGTACCCCTCCGGGGCCAACGTCCTGACTTTC

clone_size: once
cdr3_length: 16
v_call: TRBV5-6
j_call: TRBJ2-3
d_call: TRBD2
cdr3_aa: CASSLDFRGGSDTQYF
cdr3_nt: TGTGCCAGCAGCTTGGACTTTCGGGGGGGCTCAGATACGCAGTATTTT

clone_size: -
cdr3_length: 16
v_call: TRBV6-5
j_call: TRBJ2-2
d_call: -
cdr3_aa: CASSYSGVRRTGELFF
cdr3_nt: TGTGCCAGCAGTTACTCCGGGGTCAGGAGGACCGGGGAGCTGTTTTTT

clone_size: -
cdr3_length: 15
v_call: TRBV18
j_call: TRBJ1-1
d_call: -
cdr3_aa: CASSPQVQVSTEAFF
cdr3_nt: TGTGCCAGCTCACCACAGGTCCAGGTCAGCACTGAAGCTTTCTTT